This T cell receptor (beta chain) is drawn from a study of shared clonotypes between healthy human individuals. The protocol was immunoSEQ multiplex PCR, while the TCRdb copy is restricted to in-frame clones and leaves out a portion. The sample has fewer than 700,000 clones; about 95% are singletons. Terminally differentiated effector memory CD45RA+ cells were excluded by CCR7 positive selection of CD45RO-negative cells. Healthy adults negative for HIV, lacking recent acute infections or vaccinations, served as donors. Note on this clone: Its antigen remains unknown.

Whole-study findings and limits: Despite large depth, sorted-subset datasets appeared incompletely sequenced.

Germline CDR1 is LGHNA and CDR2 is YNFKEQ. V shed 1 base and J shed 6 bases, with 15 bases lying between them. This CDR3 is built from 16 residues. The V and J genes are TRBV4-2 and TRBJ2-2; TRBD1 is a possible D gene (6 bases). The sample taken for sequencing was naive CD8+ T cells sorted from blood. This clonotype originated in a woman aged 25 to 39 in good health. The CDR3 bases are TGTGCCAGCAGCCAAGGGCAGAGGGGGATGCCCGGGGAGCTGTTTTTT. It is translated as CASSQGQRGMPGELFF.